A single sample gave rise to the 27 T cell receptor beta chains below, sequenced in a study of shared clonotypes between healthy human individuals. Data came from immunoSEQ multiplex PCR; TCRdb stores just in-frame clones and leaves some out. The data contain about 380,000 clones, 90% to 98% of them singletons. Specimen: memory CD8+ T cells sorted from blood. Documented subset: CD45RO+ cells pooled with CCR7-negative TemRA cells. The receptors stem from a man aged 25 to 40 in good health.

This sequence joins TRBV19 and TRBJ2-1; 10 bases are a match to TRBD2. The V and J ends lost 4 bases and 9 bases, in that order; junction bases with no gene match: 6. The CDR3 totals 14 residues. Germline lookup yields CDR1 LNHDA and CDR2 SQIVND (reference sequence). The CDR3 nucleotides are TGTGCCAGTAGTAACCCTAGCGGGAGTTTTGAGCAGTTCTTC. This encodes CASSNPSGSFEQFF. The whole variable domain, remainder taken from reference TRBV19 and TRBJ2-1, is DGGITQSPKYLFRKEGQNVTLSCEQNLNHDAMYWYRQDPGQGLRLIYYSQIVNDFQKGDIAEGYSVSREKKESFPLTVTSAQKNPTAFYLCASSNPSGSFEQFFGPGTRLTVL.

The chain employs TRBV7-9 and TRBJ2-1; D not resolved. CDR1 and CDR2 from the germline V gene are SEHNR and FQNEAQ (reference sequence). The CDR3 sequence is 17 residues long. Trimming took 0 bases from V and 9 from J, leaving 21 bases between them. This CDR3 reads CASSLALMGGPRIEQFF. In DNA form, the CDR3 reads TGTGCCAGCAGCTTAGCTTTAATGGGTGGGCCAAGGATTGAGCAGTTCTTC.

The DNA of the CDR3 is TGTGCCAGCAGCTTAGGACAGGGGGCGAACACCGGGGAGCTGTTTTTT. Translation gives CASSLGQGANTGELFF. The rearrangement joins TRBV7-9 to TRBJ2-2; 9 positions agree with TRBD1. The CDR3 covers 16 residues. V trimming: 1 base; J trimming: 0 bases; junction bases outside the gene matches: 0. Germline V gene data show CDR1 as SEHNR and CDR2 as FQNEAQ (reference sequence).

Written as DNA, the CDR3 is TGTGCCATCAGTGCCAGGGACAGGGGTGAGGACATTCAGTACTTC. Amino acids: CAISARDRGEDIQYF. J is TRBJ2-4 and V is TRBV10-3; 10 nucleotides line up with TRBD1. Germline lookup yields CDR1 ENHRY and CDR2 SYGVKD. Trimming removed 4 bases from V and 8 bases from J; junction bases left unmatched: 8. The CDR3 length is 15 residues.

Comments on this clone: At the DNA level, this CDR3 is encoded by other sequences in the same sample as well. The V call is TRBV6-5, the J call TRBJ1-2, with 8 bases matching TRBD1. Per the germline V gene, CDR1 is MNHEY and CDR2 is SVGAGI. V gave up 6 bases and J gave up 5 bases; unmatched junction bases: 5. The CDR3 spans 13 residues. CDR3 coding DNA: TGTGCCAGCAGCCGTGACAGGGGATATGGCTACACCTTC. Translated: CASSRDRGYGYTF.

This chain connects TRBV7-9 to TRBJ2-3; tentative D call: TRBD2 (6 bases). The V end was cut by 5 bases, the J end by 6 bases, with 12 bases between. The CDR3 has 13 residues. Germline V lookup: CDR1 SEHNR, CDR2 FQNEAQ (reference sequence). The CDR3 bases are TGTGCCAGCAGCCCCGCGGGGTTGGATACGCAGTATTTT. It codes for CASSPAGLDTQYF.

This sequence joins TRBV19 and TRBJ1-2; the D is unclear. Germline V lookup: CDR1 LNHDA, CDR2 SQIVND (reference sequence). CDR3 size: 14 residues. V was cut by 6 bases and J by 0 bases, with 11 bases left in between. CDR3 DNA: TGTGCCAGTAGCCGAGGTCGAGCTAACTATGGCTACACCTTC. Translating it yields CASSRGRANYGYTF.

V is TRBV4-2 and J is TRBJ2-2; D ambiguous. The CDR3 is 14 residues long. Per the germline V gene, CDR1 is LGHNA and CDR2 is YNFKEQ. The germline V and J ends were trimmed by 1 base and 6 bases, with 9 bases remaining between them. CDR3 sequence (DNA): TGTGCCAGCAGCCAAGGCCGTTGGCCCGGGGAGCTGTTTTTT. Translation: CASSQGRWPGELFF.

The rearrangement uses TRBV5-1 and TRBJ2-3; D gene uncertain. CDR1 is SGHRS, CDR2 YFSETQ, per germline. The CDR3 has 12 amino acids. The V and J ends lost 7 bases and 6 bases respectively, with 12 bases between them. The CDR3 sequence is CASAPLGDTQYF. The CDR3 coding sequence is TGCGCCAGCGCACCGCTCGGGGATACGCAGTATTTT.

The V call is TRBV7-8, the J call TRBJ2-2; D gene unclear. The CDR3 consists of 14 residues. Trimming removed 5 bases at V and 3 bases at J, with 10 bases between. Per germline, CDR1 SGHVS and CDR2 FQNEAQ. The CDR3 loop reads CASSTGRYTGELFF. The CDR3 nucleotides are TGTGCCAGCAGCACTGGACGATACACCGGGGAGCTGTTTTTT. The variable domain in full, with the rest retrieved from reference TRBV7-8 and TRBJ2-2, is GAGVSQSPRYKVAKRGQDVALRCDPISGHVSLFWYQQALGQGPEFLTYFQNEAQLDKSGLPSDRFFAERPEGSVSTLKIQRTQQEDSAVYLCASSTGRYTGELFFGEGSRLTVL.

This chain uses TRBV5-1 with TRBJ2-3, with 7 bases aligning to TRBD1. The length of the CDR3 is 15 residues. Germline CDR1 and CDR2: SGHRS and YFSETQ. V lost 0 bases to trimming and J lost 2 bases; unmatched junction nucleotides: 3. The CDR3 DNA sequence: TGCGCCAGCAGCTTGGCGACAGGGTACACAGATACGCAGTATTTT. Encoded protein: CASSLATGYTDTQYF.

The rearrangement joins TRBV18 to TRBJ2-1; D is unresolved. The V gene's germline CDR1 is KGHSH and CDR2 LQKENI. V dropped 0 bases and J dropped 3 bases, with 9 bases sitting between them. The CDR3 has 15 residues. CDR3 region: CASSPPGESYNEQFF. In DNA form, the CDR3 reads TGTGCCAGCTCACCACCGGGTGAGAGCTACAATGAGCAGTTCTTC.

J is TRBJ2-7 and V is TRBV7-9; D perhaps matches TRBD1 (6 bases). V gave up 5 bases and J gave up 5 bases, with 16 bases separating them. This CDR3 spans 14 amino acids. Per germline, CDR1 SEHNR and CDR2 FQNEAQ (reference sequence). The CDR3 sequence: CASSDRIGANEQYF. CDR3 nucleotide sequence: TGTGCCAGCAGCGACAGGATAGGCGCTAACGAGCAGTACTTC. The full variable domain, rest sourced from reference TRBV7-9 and TRBJ2-7, is DTGVSQNPRHKITKRGQNVTFRCDPISEHNRLYWYRQTLGQGPEFLTYFQNEAQLEKSRLLSDRFSAERPKGSFSTLEIQRTEQGDSAMYLCASSDRIGANEQYFGPGTRLTVT.

This clone was picked up one time. The chain couples TRBV28 to TRBJ2-5; the D is unclear. Germline V gene sequence: CDR1 MDHEN, CDR2 SYDVKM. This CDR3 contains 12 residues. V was clipped by 1 base and J by 7 bases, with 7 bases between them. CDR3 sequence: CASSLFGATQYF. Written as DNA, the CDR3 is TGTGCCAGCAGTTTATTTGGAGCGACCCAGTACTTC.

This chain connects TRBV28 to TRBJ2-7, with a weak D call TRBD2 (6 bases). V was cut by 8 bases and J by 0 bases, with 11 bases left in between. The germline CDR1 and CDR2 sequences are MDHEN and SYDVKM. The CDR3 is 13 amino acids. CDR3 protein: CASRDWSSYEQYF. The CDR3 region has the DNA TGTGCCAGCCGGGACTGGAGCTCCTACGAGCAGTACTTC.

This clone occurred once. V gene TRBV7-9 combines with J gene TRBJ2-3; D is ambiguous. The CDR3 extends over 14 amino acids. The V end was cut by 5 bases, the J end by 6 bases, with 15 bases between. CDR1 is SEHNR and CDR2 is FQNEAQ in the germline V gene (reference sequence). The CDR3 is CASSQLTARDTQYF. The CDR3 DNA sequence: TGTGCCAGCAGCCAACTTACGGCACGGGATACGCAGTATTTT.

The chain uses TRBV28 and TRBJ2-3; D might be TRBD1 or TRBD2, each matching 5 bases. Germline V gene sequence: CDR1 MDHEN, CDR2 SYDVKM. This CDR3 comprises 13 residues. The germline V and J ends were trimmed by 4 bases and 0 bases, with 5 bases remaining between them. CDR3 DNA sequence: TGTGCCAGCAGTTGGGACAGCACAGATACGCAGTATTTT. Protein sequence: CASSWDSTDTQYF.

The chain uses TRBV7-6 and TRBJ2-3; D could derive from TRBD1 or TRBD2 (8 bases each). This CDR3 is built from 18 residues. Germline CDR1 SGHVS, CDR2 FNYEAQ. Trimming took off 7 bases at V and 2 bases at J, with 25 bases between the two ends. The DNA for the CDR3 is TGTGCCAGCAACCAGGACAGGGTGATAGCGGGATTCACAGATACGCAGTATTTT. Translating gives CASNQDRVIAGFTDTQYF.

The CDR3 region has the DNA TGTGCCAGCAGTTTATCCAGGGCAGGCACTGAAGCTTTCTTT. Encoded protein: CASSLSRAGTEAFF. The chain uses TRBV28 and TRBJ1-1; D might be TRBD1 (5 bases). This CDR3 has 14 amino acids. Trimming cost V 1 base and J 4 bases, with 10 bases left between them. Germline CDR1 and CDR2: MDHEN and SYDVKM. The full variable domain, rest sourced from reference TRBV28 and TRBJ1-1, is DVKVTQSSRYLVKRTGEKVFLECVQDMDHENMFWYRQDPGLGLRLIYFSYDVKMKEKGDIPEGYSVSREKKERFSLILESASTNQTSMYLCASSLSRAGTEAFFGQGTRLTVV.

This chain links TRBV25-1 with TRBJ2-2, with 10 bases identical to TRBD2. The CDR3 spans 15 residues. The V gene end was trimmed by 8 bases and the J gene end by 5 bases; junction bases not matched to a gene: 8. Germline loops: CDR1 MGHDK, CDR2 SYGVNS. CDR3 coding DNA: TGTGCCAGCCGGCGGACTAGCGGAGGAACCGGGGAGCTGTTTTTT. Translating gives CASRRTSGGTGELFF.

The genes are TRBV28 and TRBJ2-5, with 10 bases aligning to TRBD1. The CDR3 spans 15 residues. In germline, CDR1 is MDHEN, CDR2 SYDVKM. J was trimmed by 2 bases and V by 5 bases; bases with no gene match: 5. The CDR3 is CASSRQGARQETQYF. DNA of the CDR3: TGTGCCAGCAGTCGACAGGGGGCGCGACAAGAGACCCAGTACTTC.

This clone appeared once. This chain links TRBV7-9 with TRBJ2-6; D is unresolved. V dropped 0 bases and J dropped 4 bases, with 7 bases sitting between them. Germline V gene sequence: CDR1 SEHNR, CDR2 FQNEAQ (reference sequence). The CDR3 consists of 15 residues. The DNA of the CDR3 is TGTGCCAGCAGCTTAGCGGGCAACGGGGCCAACGTCCTGACTTTC. Amino acid sequence: CASSLAGNGANVLTF.

The gene calls are TRBV4-1 and TRBJ2-7; D may be TRBD1 (5 bases). Between the trimmed V and J ends, which lost 0 bases and 9 bases, there was a span of 12 bases. There are 13 residues in the CDR3. The germline gives CDR1 MGHRA, CDR2 YSYEKL. The CDR3 DNA sequence: TGCGCCAGCAGCCAAGATCCAGGGATGGCGCAGTACTTC. Translation: CASSQDPGMAQYF.

This chain uses TRBV7-6 with TRBJ2-5; D uncertain. Germline CDR1 and CDR2: SGHVS and FNYEAQ. The CDR3 contains 11 residues. Trimming took off 8 bases at V and 3 bases at J, with 7 bases between the two ends. The CDR3 nucleotides read TGTGCCAGCCGTCTCGAAGAGACCCAGTACTTC. This encodes CASRLEETQYF.

The J gene is TRBJ2-1, the V gene TRBV6-6; D ambiguous. Trimming took 0 bases from V and 1 from J, leaving 10 bases between them. The CDR3 contains 16 residues. Per the germline V gene, CDR1 is MNHNY and CDR2 is SVGAGI (reference sequence). The CDR3 protein is CASSYSDGTSYNEQFF. CDR3 DNA sequence: TGTGCCAGCAGTTACTCCGATGGCACGTCCTACAATGAGCAGTTCTTC.

The chain combines TRBV7-8 with TRBJ2-1; the D is unclear. CDR1 and CDR2 (germline): SGHVS, FQNEAQ. The CDR3 totals 14 residues. Trimming took off 5 bases at V and 2 bases at J, with 10 bases between the two ends. This chain's CDR3 is CASSVGIPYNEQFF. DNA of the CDR3: TGTGCCAGCAGCGTGGGCATCCCCTACAATGAGCAGTTCTTC.

The chain joins TRBV7-9 to TRBJ2-3; maybe TRBD1 (6 bases). Looked up from germline, CDR1 is SEHNR and CDR2 is FQNEAQ (reference sequence). Trimming pared 0 bases from V and 4 bases from J, leaving 11 bases between. This CDR3 spans 15 amino acids. CDR3 in amino acids: CASSLAQGFPDTQYF. The CDR3, as DNA: TGTGCCAGCAGCTTAGCCCAGGGGTTCCCAGATACGCAGTATTTT.